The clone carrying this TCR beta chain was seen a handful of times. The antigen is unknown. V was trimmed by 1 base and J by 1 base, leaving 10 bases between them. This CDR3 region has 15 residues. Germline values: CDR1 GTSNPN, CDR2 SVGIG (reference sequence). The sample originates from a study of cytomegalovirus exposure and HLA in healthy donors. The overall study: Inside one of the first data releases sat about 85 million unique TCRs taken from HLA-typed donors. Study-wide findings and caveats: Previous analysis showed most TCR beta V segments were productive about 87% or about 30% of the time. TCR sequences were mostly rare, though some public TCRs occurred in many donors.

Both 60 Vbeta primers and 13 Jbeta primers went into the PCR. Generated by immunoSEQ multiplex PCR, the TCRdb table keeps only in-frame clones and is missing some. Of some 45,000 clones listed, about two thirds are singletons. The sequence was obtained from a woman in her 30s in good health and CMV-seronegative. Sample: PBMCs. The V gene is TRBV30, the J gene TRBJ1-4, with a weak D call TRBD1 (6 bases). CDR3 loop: CAWSGDNLTNEKLFF. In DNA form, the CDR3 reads TGTGCCTGGAGTGGGGACAACCTAACTAATGAAAAACTGTTTTTT.